This TCR beta chain is drawn from a study of control samples from healthy donors and cancer patients. Profiling relied on immunoSEQ multiplex PCR, and the TCRdb table lists in-frame clones only, not all of them. This table holds approximately 170,000 clones, 85% to 90% found once. This clone showed up just a few times. Germline lookup yields CDR1 MNHEY and CDR2 SMNVEV (reference sequence). There are 15 residues in the CDR3. V shed 2 bases and J 6 bases; nucleotides not matched to a gene: 5. The TCR comes from a woman aged 25 to 45 in good health. The chain carries TRBV27 and TRBJ2-1, with 9 nucleotides matching TRBD2. Sequencing was carried out using blood. The CDR3 region is CASSLNGGRANEQFF. CDR3 bases: TGTGCCAGCAGTTTAAATGGCGGGAGGGCCAATGAGCAGTTCTTC.